This is a list of T cell receptor beta chains from one sample in a study of T-cell reconstitution after alpha-beta-depleted transplantation in children. TCRdb reprocessed the PCR reads via MiXCR and lists one record per CDR3 protein. The table lists 6,500 or so distinct CDR3 sequences, 4% to 5.5% of them singletons. The starting material was PBMCs, mostly from graft donor cells, obtained 180 days after TCRalphabeta/CD19-depleted stem cell transplant. These receptors came from a child in the first two years of life who had a stem cell transplant for acute myeloid leukemia, so the T cells may come from the graft donor. The CDR3 runs from the conserved cysteine through the conserved F or W. The D gene is left open where the match is weak. The size of a clone is reported for some rows only, either as once, few or many, or as a class for expanded clones.

CDR3nt: TGTGCCAGCAGCTCTACGGGTCGTGGTGAGCAGTTCTTC
CDR3aa: CASSSTGRGEQFF
d_gene: .
abundance: many
j_gene: TRBJ2-1
v_gene: TRBV5-4

CDR3nt: TGTGCCATCAGTGAGTCTGGAGGATACGAGCAGTACTTC
CDR3aa: CAISESGGYEQYF
d_gene: .
abundance: many
j_gene: TRBJ2-7
v_gene: TRBV10-3

CDR3nt: TGCGCCAGCAGCCAAGGGACAAGGGCTATGAACACTGAAGCTTTCTTT
CDR3aa: CASSQGTRAMNTEAFF
d_gene: .
abundance: few
j_gene: TRBJ1-1
v_gene: TRBV4-1

CDR3nt: TGCAGTGCCGAGCGCCTACAGGGCACCTACGAGCAGTACTTC
CDR3aa: CSAERLQGTYEQYF
d_gene: .
abundance: many
j_gene: TRBJ2-7
v_gene: TRBV20-1

CDR3nt: TGTGCCAGCAATGACAGGGGGGTTCAGCCCCAGCATTTT
CDR3aa: CASNDRGVQPQHF
d_gene: TRBD1
abundance: many
j_gene: TRBJ1-5
v_gene: TRBV6-1

CDR3nt: TGTGCCAGCAGCTTCGACCCTTCGGGGCGGAAGAGCACAGATACGCAGTATTTT
CDR3aa: CASSFDPSGRKSTDTQYF
d_gene: .
abundance: medium-sized
j_gene: TRBJ2-3
v_gene: TRBV11-2

CDR3nt: TGTGCCAGCAGACCCCGGACAGGGGGTCTCGAGCAGTACTTC
CDR3aa: CASRPRTGGLEQYF
d_gene: TRBD1
abundance: many
j_gene: TRBJ2-7
v_gene: TRBV7-2

CDR3nt: TGTGCCAGCAGCCCTCTACGCGGGAGCCAGTATTTT
CDR3aa: CASSPLRGSQYF
d_gene: TRBD2
abundance: many
j_gene: TRBJ2-3
v_gene: TRBV3-1

CDR3nt: TGTGCCAGCTCCGGGGAGGGGAGCACTGGGGCCAACGTCCTGACTTTC
CDR3aa: CASSGEGSTGANVLTF
d_gene: TRBD2
abundance: .
j_gene: TRBJ2-6
v_gene: TRBV27

CDR3nt: TGTGCCAGCAGTTTACAGTACGAGCAGTACTTC
CDR3aa: CASSLQYEQYF
d_gene: .
abundance: .
j_gene: TRBJ2-7
v_gene: TRBV28